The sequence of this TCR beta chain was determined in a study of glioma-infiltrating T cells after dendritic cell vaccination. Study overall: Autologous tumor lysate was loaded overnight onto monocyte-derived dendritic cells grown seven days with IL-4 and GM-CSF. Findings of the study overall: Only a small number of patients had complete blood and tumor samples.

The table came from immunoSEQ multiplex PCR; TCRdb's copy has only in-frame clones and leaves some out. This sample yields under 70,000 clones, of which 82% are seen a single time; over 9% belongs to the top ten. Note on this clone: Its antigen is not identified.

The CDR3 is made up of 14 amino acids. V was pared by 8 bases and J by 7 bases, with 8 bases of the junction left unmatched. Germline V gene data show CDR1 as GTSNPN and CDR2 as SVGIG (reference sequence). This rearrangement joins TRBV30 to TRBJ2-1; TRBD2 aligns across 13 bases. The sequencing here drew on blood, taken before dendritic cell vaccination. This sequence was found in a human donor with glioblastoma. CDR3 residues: CAHQLAGGPNEQFF. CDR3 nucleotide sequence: TGTGCCCACCAACTAGCGGGGGGGCCGAATGAGCAGTTCTTC.